This TCR beta chain was found in a study of T-cell reconstitution after alpha-beta-depleted transplantation in children. CDR3 length: 13 amino acids. V was cut by 4 bases and J by 1 base, with 11 bases left in between. Germline V gives CDR1 SQVTM, CDR2 ANQGSEA. This clonotype came up many times. Antigen unknown. Overall study results and limits: Reportedly, only several hundred clones from non-depleted graft cells drove alpha-beta T-cell counts at about two months. Surviving recipient T cells and intrathymic progenitors accounted for some patients' high TCRbeta diversity at day 60. By one year post-transplant, T-cell counts and diversity largely arose from T cells that were newly produced.

Researchers prepared the TCRbeta library using unique molecular identifiers, the study reports. Via MiXCR, TCRdb re-called the PCR reads, giving one row per CDR3 protein. The table includes 250,000 to 300,000 distinct CDR3 sequences, over 7.5% detected once. The material sequenced was peripheral blood, taken 360 days after TCRalphabeta/CD19-depleted stem cell transplant. The V gene is TRBV29-1, the J gene TRBJ2-7, with D possibly being TRBD2 (6 bases). The sequence was obtained from a female patient aged 2 to 10 who had a stem cell transplant for Fanconi anemia, so the T cells may come from the graft donor. The CDR3: CSVGGDPSYEQYF. The CDR3 DNA reads TGCAGCGTTGGGGGGGACCCGTCCTACGAGCAGTACTTC.